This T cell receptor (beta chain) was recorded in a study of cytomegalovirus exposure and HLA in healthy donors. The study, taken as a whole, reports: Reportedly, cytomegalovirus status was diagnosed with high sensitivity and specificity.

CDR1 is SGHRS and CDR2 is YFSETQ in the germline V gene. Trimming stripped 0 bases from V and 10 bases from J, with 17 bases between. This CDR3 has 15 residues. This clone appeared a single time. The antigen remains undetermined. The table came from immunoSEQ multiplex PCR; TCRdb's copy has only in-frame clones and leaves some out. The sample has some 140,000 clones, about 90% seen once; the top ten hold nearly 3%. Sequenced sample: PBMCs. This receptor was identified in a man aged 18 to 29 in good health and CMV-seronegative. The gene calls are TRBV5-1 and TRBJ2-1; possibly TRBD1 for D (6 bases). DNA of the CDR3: TGCGCCAGCAGCTTGGCCCAGGGGCAGCCAGCGGAGCAGTTCTTC. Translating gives CASSLAQGQPAEQFF.